Shown below are 2 T cell receptor beta chains from a single sample sequenced in a study of control samples from healthy donors and cancer patients. Profiling relied on immunoSEQ multiplex PCR, and the TCRdb table lists in-frame clones only, not all of them. The table lists about 92,000 clones, 82% of them singletons. Specimen: blood. The receptor set was obtained from a woman in her sixties in good health.

The rearrangement links TRBV9 to TRBJ1-1, with no clear D. Germline values: CDR1 SGDLS, CDR2 YYNGEE. The CDR3 runs to 15 residues. V lost 6 bases and J 0 bases, leaving 15 bases between the germline ends. CDR3 amino acids: CASTPGGELNTEAFF. The CDR3 DNA reads as TGTGCCAGCACCCCAGGTGGGGAACTGAACACTGAAGCTTTCTTT.

This clone occurred once. The chain links TRBV7-9 to TRBJ2-3; 8 bases match TRBD1. V lost 5 bases, J lost 6 bases, and 10 bases stayed unmatched. Germline V gene sequence: CDR1 SEHNR, CDR2 FQNEAQ (reference sequence). CDR3 size: 15 residues. In nucleotides, the CDR3 is TGTGCCAGCAGCCTCGGGACAGGCATCCTGGATACGCAGTATTTT. Translating it yields CASSLGTGILDTQYF. The full variable domain, rest sourced from reference TRBV7-9 and TRBJ2-3, is DTGVSQNPRHKITKRGQNVTFRCDPISEHNRLYWYRQTLGQGPEFLTYFQNEAQLEKSRLLSDRFSAERPKGSFSTLEIQRTEQGDSAMYLCASSLGTGILDTQYFGPGTRLTVL.